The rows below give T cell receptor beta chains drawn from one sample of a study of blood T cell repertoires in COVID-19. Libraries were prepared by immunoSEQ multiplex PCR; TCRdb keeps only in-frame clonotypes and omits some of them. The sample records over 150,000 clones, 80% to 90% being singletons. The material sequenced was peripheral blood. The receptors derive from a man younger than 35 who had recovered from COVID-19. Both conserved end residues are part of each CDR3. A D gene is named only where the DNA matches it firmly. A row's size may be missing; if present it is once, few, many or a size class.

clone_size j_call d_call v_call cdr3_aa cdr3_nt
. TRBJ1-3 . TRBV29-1 CSVLTTGTGNTIYF TGCAGCGTTTTAACTACAGGGACTGGAAACACCATATATTTT
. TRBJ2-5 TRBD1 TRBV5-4 CASSFGIYTGQGGETQYF TGTGCCAGCAGCTTTGGTATCTATACGGGACAGGGAGGAGAGACCCAGTACTTC
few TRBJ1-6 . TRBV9 CASSDREPNSPLHF TGTGCCAGCAGCGACAGGGAACCTAATTCACCCCTCCACTTT
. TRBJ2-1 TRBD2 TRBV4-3 CASSQLPGGAGNNEQFF TGCGCCAGCAGCCAACTCCCCGGGGGGGCAGGCAACAATGAGCAGTTCTTC
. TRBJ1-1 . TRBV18 CASSPLDPLGGMNTEAFF TGTGCCAGCTCACCACTGGACCCACTCGGAGGGATGAACACTGAAGCTTTCTTT
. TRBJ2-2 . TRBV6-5 CASRKIGDTGELFF TGTGCCAGCAGGAAAATCGGGGACACCGGGGAGCTGTTTTTT
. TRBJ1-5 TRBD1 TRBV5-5 CASSLVTGDGLGGNQPQHF TGTGCCAGCAGCTTGGTGACAGGGGATGGGTTAGGAGGCAATCAGCCCCAGCATTTT
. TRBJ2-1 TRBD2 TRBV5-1 CASSSYGTSGSSEQFF TGCGCCAGCAGCTCCTACGGGACTAGCGGGAGCAGTGAGCAGTTCTTC
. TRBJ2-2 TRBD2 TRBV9 CASSLAGVGTGELFF TGTGCCAGTTCTCTAGCGGGAGTGGGCACCGGGGAGCTGTTTTTT
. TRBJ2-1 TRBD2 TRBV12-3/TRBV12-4 CASSWTRRTEQFF TGTGCCAGCAGTTGGACTAGGAGGACTGAGCAGTTCTTC
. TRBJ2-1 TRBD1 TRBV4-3 CASSQDLAQGVYNEQFF TGCGCCAGCAGCCAAGATCTGGCGCAGGGGGTGTACAATGAGCAGTTCTTC
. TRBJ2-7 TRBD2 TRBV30 CAWSVVLAGGYYEQYF TGTGCCTGGAGTGTAGTACTAGCGGGAGGCTACTACGAGCAGTACTTC
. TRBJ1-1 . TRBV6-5 CASSYGQGTEAFF TGTGCCAGCAGTTACGGTCAGGGAACTGAAGCTTTCTTT
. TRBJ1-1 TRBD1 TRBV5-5 CASSLGQGYTEAFF TGTGCCAGCAGCCTAGGACAGGGCTACACTGAAGCTTTCTTT
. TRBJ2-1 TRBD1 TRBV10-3 CAITTGQGGNEQFF TGTGCCATCACCACCGGACAGGGGGGGAATGAGCAGTTCTTC
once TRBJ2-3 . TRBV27 CASRVVGGTSTDTQYF TGTGCCAGCAGAGTGGTGGGAGGTACAAGCACAGATACGCAGTATTTT
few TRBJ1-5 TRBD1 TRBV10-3 CAISEGQGSNQPQHF TGTGCCATCAGTGAAGGACAGGGCAGCAATCAGCCCCAGCATTTT
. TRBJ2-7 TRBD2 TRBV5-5 CASSWTTSGNYEQYF TGTGCCAGCAGCTGGACGACTAGCGGGAACTACGAGCAGTACTTC
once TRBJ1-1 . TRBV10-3 CAISESGGTEAFF TGTGCCATCAGTGAGTCGGGGGGCACTGAAGCTTTCTTT
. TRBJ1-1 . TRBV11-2 CASSLVGQGLEAFF TGTGCCAGCAGCTTAGTCGGGCAGGGACTTGAAGCTTTCTTT
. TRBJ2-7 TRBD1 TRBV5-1 CASSLTGAYEQYF TGCGCCAGCAGCTTGACAGGGGCCTACGAGCAGTACTTC
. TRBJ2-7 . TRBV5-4 CASSPAGPVYEQYF TGTGCCAGCAGCCCAGCGGGCCCCGTCTACGAGCAGTACTTC
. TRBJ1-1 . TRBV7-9 CASTSDRLNTEAFF TGTGCCAGCACCTCTGACAGGTTGAACACTGAAGCTTTCTTT
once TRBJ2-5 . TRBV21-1 CASSLAGAVETQYF TGTGCCAGCAGTTTAGCGGGGGCGGTAGAGACCCAGTACTTC
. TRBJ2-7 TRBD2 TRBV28 CASSSLGVSGSIYEQYF TGTGCCAGCAGTTCCCTTGGTGTTAGCGGGAGTATCTACGAGCAGTACTTC
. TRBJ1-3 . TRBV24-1 CATSDGVGNTIYF TGTGCCACCAGTGATGGAGTTGGAAACACCATATATTTT
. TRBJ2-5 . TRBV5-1 CASSFGGSLGPQETQYF TGCGCCAGCAGCTTTGGGGGCAGCCTTGGCCCGCAAGAGACCCAGTACTTC
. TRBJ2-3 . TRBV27 CASSSVDTQYF TGTGCCAGCAGTTCAGTAGATACGCAGTATTTT
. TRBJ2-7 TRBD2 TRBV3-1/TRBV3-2 CASSPPTRGGIEQYF TGTGCCAGCAGCCCTCCAACCCGGGGGGGCATCGAGCAGTACTTC
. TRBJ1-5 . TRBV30 CAWSDVADQPQHF TGTGCCTGGAGTGATGTAGCAGATCAGCCCCAGCATTTT
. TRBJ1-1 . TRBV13 CASSVLRNTEAFF TGTGCCAGCAGCGTTCTCAGGAACACTGAAGCTTTCTTT
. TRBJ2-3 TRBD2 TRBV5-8 CASSLWGTSGRRDTQYF TGTGCCAGCAGCTTGTGGGGGACTAGCGGGAGGCGGGATACGCAGTATTTT
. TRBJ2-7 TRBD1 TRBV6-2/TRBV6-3 CASSVTPGQGAYEQYF TGTGCCAGCAGTGTTACCCCGGGACAGGGTGCCTACGAGCAGTACTTC
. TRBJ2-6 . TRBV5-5 CASSDGQDYSGANVLTF TGTGCCAGCAGCGATGGACAGGACTACTCTGGGGCCAACGTCCTGACTTTC
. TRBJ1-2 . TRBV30 CAWSGAQGHGYTF TGTGCCTGGAGTGGAGCACAGGGCCATGGCTACACCTTC
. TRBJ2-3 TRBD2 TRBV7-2 CASSSQIGLAGASTDTQYF TGTGCCAGCAGCTCCCAAATCGGACTAGCGGGGGCGAGCACAGATACGCAGTATTTT
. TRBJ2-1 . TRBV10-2 CASSRGGVYNEQFF TGCGCCAGCAGCAGAGGGGGAGTTTACAATGAGCAGTTCTTC
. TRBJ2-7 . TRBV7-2 CASSLDRGYSYEQYF TGTGCCAGCAGCTTAGATCGGGGTTACTCCTACGAGCAGTACTTC
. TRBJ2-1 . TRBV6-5 CASSYSGTGHNEQFF TGTGCCAGCAGTTACTCGGGAACAGGGCACAATGAGCAGTTCTTC
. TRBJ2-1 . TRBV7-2 CASRNPPSVNEQFF TGTGCCAGCAGGAACCCTCCTAGCGTGAATGAGCAGTTCTTC
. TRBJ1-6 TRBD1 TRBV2 CASSTRGPENSPLHF TGTGCCAGCAGCACGAGGGGGCCTGAGAATTCACCCCTCCACTTT
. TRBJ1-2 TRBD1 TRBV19 CASRGQGSDYGYTF TGTGCCAGTAGAGGACAGGGGTCGGACTATGGCTACACCTTC
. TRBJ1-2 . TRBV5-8 CASSLRQAYGYTF TGTGCCAGCAGCTTGAGACAGGCTTATGGCTACACCTTC
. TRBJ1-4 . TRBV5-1 CASSLTGSTNEKLFF TGCGCCAGCAGCTTGACGGGATCAACTAATGAAAAACTGTTTTTT
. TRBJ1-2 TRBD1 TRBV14 CASSQGQGRGYGYTF TGTGCCAGCAGCCAAGGACAGGGAAGAGGCTATGGCTACACCTTC
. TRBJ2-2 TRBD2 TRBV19 CASRPRVAGAGELFF TGTGCCAGTAGACCCCGGGTAGCGGGAGCGGGGGAGCTGTTTTTT
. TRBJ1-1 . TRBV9 CASSVGGGWTEAFF TGTGCCAGCAGCGTAGGCGGGGGCTGGACTGAAGCTTTCTTT
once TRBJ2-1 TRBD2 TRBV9 CASSSLSFPSGSGGEQFF TGTGCCAGCAGCTCGCTTTCCTTTCCTAGCGGGAGCGGAGGTGAGCAGTTCTTC
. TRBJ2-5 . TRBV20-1 CSAGGYRAQYF TGCAGTGCTGGCGGTTACAGGGCCCAGTACTTC
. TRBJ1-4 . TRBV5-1 CASSPGGWDEKLFF TGCGCCAGCAGCCCGGGAGGGTGGGATGAAAAACTGTTTTTT
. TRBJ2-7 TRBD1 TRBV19 CASRIGTGEFEQYF TGTGCCAGTAGGATCGGGACAGGAGAGTTCGAGCAGTACTTC
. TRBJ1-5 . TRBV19 CASRQGRQPQHF TGTGCCAGTAGACAGGGACGTCAGCCCCAGCATTTT
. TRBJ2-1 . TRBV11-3 CASSLGQGGYNEQFF TGTGCCAGCAGCTTAGGCCAGGGAGGCTACAATGAGCAGTTCTTC
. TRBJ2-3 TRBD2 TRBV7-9 CASSFDPLQRGNTDTQYF TGTGCCAGCAGCTTCGACCCTCTCCAGCGGGGAAACACAGATACGCAGTATTTT
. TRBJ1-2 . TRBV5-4 CASSSPRGTLANYGYTF TGTGCCAGCAGCTCCCCGCGGGGGACCTTAGCTAACTATGGCTACACCTTC
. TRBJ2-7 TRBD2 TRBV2 CASRSSGRVNEQYF TGTGCCAGCAGGAGTAGCGGGAGAGTGAACGAGCAGTACTTC
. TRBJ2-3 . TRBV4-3 CASSQSSISFTDTQYF TGCGCCAGCAGCCAATCTTCTATTAGCTTCACAGATACGCAGTATTTT
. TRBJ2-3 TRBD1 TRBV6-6 CASSPRQGFEDTQYF TGTGCCAGCAGTCCCAGACAGGGATTTGAGGATACGCAGTATTTT
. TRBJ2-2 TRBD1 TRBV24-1 CATSNRTGHTGELFF TGTGCCACCAGCAACCGGACAGGGCACACCGGGGAGCTGTTTTTT